The 6 T cell receptor beta chains given below trace back to one sample, sequenced in a study of graft-versus-host responses after intestinal transplantation. Profiled with immunoSEQ multiplex PCR; TCRdb holds only in-frame clones, not every one. The table includes around 100,000 clones, around nine tenths detected once. The antigens these receptors bind are not known. Material: unstimulated CD4+ T cells sorted from spleen or lymph node cells, obtained before transplant. The receptors were gathered from a human donor who was the organ donor for an intestinal transplant.

The rearrangement links TRBV7-8 to TRBJ1-2, with D possibly TRBD1 on 5 matching bases. Germline CDR1 is SGHVS and CDR2 is FQNEAQ. V lost 5 bases and J 0 bases, leaving 22 bases between the germline ends. The CDR3 is 18 residues long. The CDR3 DNA reads as TGTGCCAGCAGCCGGGTAGGACATACCCTGGGAGCTAACTATGGCTACACCTTC. Protein product: CASSRVGHTLGANYGYTF.

The chain uses TRBV4-1 and TRBJ2-1, with TRBD2 identical over 7 bases. The CDR3 runs 18 residues. Trimming removed 0 bases from V and 0 bases from J; junction bases left unmatched: 8. Germline assignment: CDR1 MGHRA and CDR2 YSYEKL. The CDR3 nucleotides read TGCGCCAGCAGCCAAGATAGGAAGCGGGGCCGCTCCTACAATGAGCAGTTCTTC. Translated, it gives CASSQDRKRGRSYNEQFF.

V is TRBV2 and J is TRBJ2-3, with 11 bases identical to TRBD2. Trimming cost V 7 bases and J 4 bases; bases outside gene matches: 4. The CDR3 length is 14 residues. CDR1 and CDR2 from the germline V gene are SNHLY and FYNNEI. The CDR3 DNA follows: TGTGCCAGCAAACTAGCGGGAGCATCAGATACGCAGTATTTT. Translated, it gives CASKLAGASDTQYF.

The chain joins TRBV6-5 to TRBJ1-2; no clear D gene. V was trimmed by 10 bases and J by 4 bases, leaving 13 bases between them. The germline V gene has CDR1 MNHEY and CDR2 SVGAGI. The length of the CDR3 is 12 residues. The CDR3 reads CATSALGYGYTF. CDR3 in DNA: TGTGCCACCTCAGCCCTGGGCTATGGCTACACCTTC.

The chain employs TRBV5-4 and TRBJ2-3; 10 bases align to TRBD2. J was trimmed by 2 bases and V by 4 bases; bases with no gene match: 7. Germline values: CDR1 SGHNT, CDR2 YYREEE (reference sequence). This CDR3 has 16 residues. The CDR3 DNA reads as TGTGCCAGCAGCAGGGGGACTAGCGAGCTCACAGATACGCAGTATTTT. This translates into CASSRGTSELTDTQYF.

The chain joins TRBV4-2 to TRBJ2-7; 8 bases fit TRBD2. The V gene's germline CDR1 is LGHNA and CDR2 YNFKEQ. Trimming at V came to 0 bases and at J to 2 bases, leaving 6 bases not matched to a gene. This CDR3 is 16 amino acids long. The CDR3 DNA follows: TGTGCCAGCAGCCAAGACGAGACTAGCGAGACCTACGAGCAGTACTTC. Translation gives CASSQDETSETYEQYF.